This entry lists 20 T cell receptor beta chains sequenced from one sample in a study of type 1 regulatory T cells. One entry per CDR3 protein, called by TCRdb with MiXCR from the reads. There are 20,000 to 25,000 distinct CDR3 sequences in the sample; roughly two thirds occur only once, and 13% to 15% lies in the top ten. No antigens are known for them. The sequencing input was cultured T cells, either the whole culture or a sorted T cell fraction (not recorded which). Regarding subset: Tr1-enriched cell product generated in vitro against host alloantigens. Receptor source: a human donor in good health.

V usage is TRBV20-1 and J usage is TRBJ1-2; no clear D. V gave up 4 bases and J gave up 3 bases, with 9 bases separating them. The CDR3 is 12 amino acids. Germline V gene data show CDR1 as DFQATT and CDR2 as SNEGSKA (reference sequence). The DNA for the CDR3 is TGCAGTGCTACCAGGCCTGACTATGGCTACACCTTC. This sequence encodes CSATRPDYGYTF.

The chain has TRBV6-1 and TRBJ2-3, with 9 bases matching TRBD2. The germline V gene has CDR1 MNHNS and CDR2 SASEGT. Trimming cost V 8 bases and J 4 bases; bases outside gene matches: 7. This CDR3 comprises 14 residues. The CDR3 DNA reads as TGTGCCAGCCGCTCGGGACTAGCCGCAGATACGCAGTATTTT. This gives the protein CASRSGLAADTQYF.

The V call is TRBV6-5, the J call TRBJ2-7; D is perhaps TRBD2 (6 bases). Germline-derived CDR1 and CDR2 are MNHEY and SVGAGI. The CDR3 is 13 amino acids. Trimming left V 6 bases short and J 2 bases short, with 11 bases between. The CDR3 nucleotides are TGTGCCAGCAGCCCCCCGGGGGCCTACGAGCAGTACTTC. This encodes CASSPPGAYEQYF.

This clonotype was observed a few times. The CDR3 DNA reads TGTGCCAGCAGCCAGGACAGTGGGTTCTATGGCTACACCTTC. It specifies CASSQDSGFYGYTF. The chain combines TRBV4-2 with TRBJ1-2, with D possibly matching TRBD1 (6 bases). With 3 bases removed from V and 4 bases from J, the gap between germline ends came to 12 bases. Per the germline V gene, CDR1 is LGHNA and CDR2 is YNFKEQ. The CDR3 contains 14 residues.

The chain carries TRBV6-5 and TRBJ2-2, with D hard to call. Trimming removed 0 bases from V and 7 bases from J, with 15 bases in between. Looked up from germline, CDR1 is MNHEY and CDR2 is SVGAGI. This CDR3 is 16 amino acids long. CDR3 amino acids: CASSYSINGFGGELFF. In nucleotides, the CDR3 is TGTGCCAGCAGTTACTCGATTAATGGGTTCGGCGGGGAGCTGTTTTTT.

This clonotype was counted once. The chain recombines TRBV4-1 with TRBJ1-5; 7 bases line up with TRBD1. Germline-derived CDR1 and CDR2 are MGHRA and YSYEKL. This CDR3 has 16 residues. The J segment lost 0 bases and the V segment lost 3 bases, leaving 5 bases of the junction unmatched. The CDR3 DNA follows: TGCGCCAGCAGCCATTCGGGACAGAATAGCAATCAGCCCCAGCATTTT. Protein product: CASSHSGQNSNQPQHF.

This chain joins TRBV12-3 or TRBV12-4 and TRBJ2-2, with a weak D call TRBD2 (7 bases). Trimming stripped 3 bases from V and 0 bases from J, with 11 bases between. The CDR3 totals 16 residues. CDR3 in amino acids: CASSFGGGPNTGELFF. For the CDR3, the DNA is TGTGCCAGCAGTTTCGGCGGGGGCCCGAACACCGGGGAGCTGTTTTTT.

This chain uses TRBV12-3 or TRBV12-4 with TRBJ2-3; TRBD1 is a possible D gene (6 bases). V lost 7 bases to trimming and J lost 2 bases, with 10 bases between them. This CDR3 region has 13 residues. CDR3 sequence: CASTWGPTDTQYF. The CDR3 nucleotides are TGTGCCAGCACCTGGGGGCCCACAGATACGCAGTATTTT.

The chain employs TRBV20-1 and TRBJ2-7; no clear D gene. The germline CDR1 and CDR2 sequences are DFQATT and SNEGSKA (reference sequence). V lost 4 bases, J lost 7 bases, and 17 bases lay in between. This CDR3 has 13 residues. The CDR3 nucleotides read TGCAGTGCTACCCCAGTGCTGAAAGGGGAGCAGTACTTC. Amino acid sequence: CSATPVLKGEQYF.

This clonotype has a single count. The V and J genes are TRBV12-3 or TRBV12-4 and TRBJ2-2; D call uncertain. V lost 6 bases and J lost 3, with 11 bases in between. The CDR3 runs 14 residues. CDR3 coding DNA: TGTGCCAGCAGACAAGGATGGGACACCGGGGAGCTGTTTTTT. Translating gives CASRQGWDTGELFF.

This chain uses TRBV5-1 with TRBJ2-3, with TRBD1 matching over 9 bases. The junction had 15 bases not matched to a gene; V was cut back by 5 bases and J by 5 bases. Germline CDR1 SGHRS, CDR2 YFSETQ. CDR3 length: 17 residues. The DNA for the CDR3 is TGCGCCAGCAGACCGACCACACGGACAGGGGCGGGAGATACGCAGTATTTT. Protein: CASRPTTRTGAGDTQYF.

The chain recombines TRBV10-3 with TRBJ1-1; 7 positions match TRBD1. CDR1 ENHRY and CDR2 SYGVKD come from the germline V gene. The CDR3 spans 13 residues. CDR3 protein: CSTRDSQNTEAFF. The CDR3 nucleotides are TGTTCCACCAGGGACAGCCAGAACACTGAAGCTTTCTTT.

The sample holds a few counts of this clonotype. V gene TRBV5-1 combines with J gene TRBJ2-2, with 7 positions matching TRBD2. CDR3 length: 15 residues. Trimming removed 1 base from V and 2 bases from J; junction bases left unmatched: 2. The germline V gene encodes CDR1 SGHRS and CDR2 YFSETQ. DNA for the CDR3: TGCGCCAGCAGCTTGCGGGGGGAAAACACCGGGGAGCTGTTTTTT. Encoded protein: CASSLRGENTGELFF.

The rearrangement joins TRBV20-1 to TRBJ2-1; D possibly corresponds to TRBD1 (5 bases). CDR3 length equals 18 residues. V was pared by 1 base and J by 4 bases, with 23 bases between. The germline V gene encodes CDR1 DFQATT and CDR2 SNEGSKA (reference sequence). The CDR3, as DNA: TGCAGTGCTAGAGTTCGTGCGACCGGCCAGGGAAAATACAATGAGCAGTTCTTC. It yields the protein CSARVRATGQGKYNEQFF.

The DNA of the CDR3 is TGTGCCAGCAGCCAAGGGACCGAGGGGTTCTTC. Its translation: CASSQGTEGFF. This rearrangement joins TRBV6-2 or TRBV6-3 to TRBJ2-1; D assignment may be TRBD1 or TRBD2 (5 bases each). The germline CDR1 and CDR2 sequences are MNHEY and SVGEGT. Trimming stripped 6 bases from V and 15 bases from J, with 15 bases between. CDR3 length equals 11 residues.

The rearrangement links TRBV27 to TRBJ1-2, with TRBD1 identical over 10 bases. The germline CDR1 and CDR2 sequences are MNHEY and SMNVEV (reference sequence). The CDR3 sequence is 14 residues long. V trimming: 6 bases; J trimming: 2 bases; junction bases outside the gene matches: 3. The CDR3 here is CASSRDRGNYGYTF. DNA of the CDR3: TGTGCCAGCAGCCGGGACAGGGGAAACTATGGCTACACCTTC.

About this clonotype itself: A read error may account for a junction end that differs from germline. This chain uses TRBV29-1 with TRBJ1-1; D is unresolved. This CDR3 is built from 12 residues. Germline CDR1 is SQVTM and CDR2 is ANQGSEA. CDR3 nucleotide sequence: TGCAGCGCCCTACGGGTGAACACTGAAGCTTTCTTC. It codes for CSALRVNTEAFF.

The rearrangement joins TRBV3-1 to TRBJ2-7, with D perhaps matching TRBD2 (6 bases). The CDR3 has 15 residues. Between the trimmed V and J ends, which lost 2 bases and 2 bases, there was a span of 13 bases. The V gene's germline CDR1 is LGHDT and CDR2 YNNKEL (reference sequence). The CDR3 DNA reads TGTGCCAGCAGCCAATCAGGGACTGGACCCTACGAGCAGTACTTC. Translated: CASSQSGTGPYEQYF.

The CDR3 region has the DNA TGTGCCAGCAGCTCCTCGGACCTGCTTTCCTACGAGCAGTACTTC. Its protein is CASSSSDLLSYEQYF. The chain uses TRBV7-8 and TRBJ2-7; D not resolved. CDR3 length: 15 amino acids. Deletions cut 4 bases from V and 1 base from J, with 14 bases between. From germline, CDR1 is SGHVS and CDR2 FQNEAQ.

The CDR3 loop is CASSPGWSGNTIYF. The CDR3 region has the DNA TGTGCCAGCAGCCCAGGGTGGTCTGGAAACACCATATATTTT. The chain joins TRBV6-6 to TRBJ1-3, with D tentatively TRBD1 (5 bases). The CDR3 has 14 residues. Trimming took 6 bases from V and 1 from J, leaving 10 bases between them. Germline-derived CDR1 and CDR2 are MNHNY and SVGAGI (reference sequence).